Below are 20 T cell receptor beta chains sequenced from a single sample in a study of cytomegalovirus exposure and HLA in healthy donors. Sequencing used immunoSEQ multiplex PCR; TCRdb keeps in-frame clones, though not all of them. The data contain 150,000 to 200,000 clones, about 83% of them seen just once; the ten biggest clones take up roughly 1.5%. The sample comprised PBMCs. The receptors come from a woman aged 18-30 years in good health and CMV-seronegative.

This sequence joins TRBV19 and TRBJ1-3; D gene uncertain. This CDR3 has 15 residues. Germline V gene data show CDR1 as LNHDA and CDR2 as SQIVND (reference sequence). The ends were cut back, 1 base at V and 3 bases at J, with 10 bases in the middle. The CDR3 protein is CASSIGAGYGNTIYF. For the CDR3, the DNA is TGTGCCAGTAGTATAGGAGCGGGTTATGGAAACACCATATATTTT. Drawing the rest from reference TRBV19 and TRBJ1-3, the complete variable domain is DGGITQSPKYLFRKEGQNVTLSCEQNLNHDAMYWYRQDPGQGLRLIYYSQIVNDFQKGDIAEGYSVSREKKESFPLTVTSAQKNPTAFYLCASSIGAGYGNTIYFGEGSWLTVV.

The chain uses TRBV4-2 and TRBJ1-5; D is possibly TRBD1 (5 bases). Germline V lookup: CDR1 LGHNA, CDR2 YNFKEQ. The CDR3 runs to 16 residues. The V and J ends lost 4 bases and 7 bases respectively, with 20 bases between them. CDR3 nucleotide sequence: TGTGCCAGCAGCCCCTCTGACAGAAGTACCCACCAGCCCCAGCATTTT. It encodes CASSPSDRSTHQPQHF.

This clone is a singleton in its sample. J is TRBJ2-4 and V is TRBV19; D ambiguous. The ends were cut back, 0 bases at V and 4 bases at J, with 4 bases in the middle. Germline lookup yields CDR1 LNHDA and CDR2 SQIVND (reference sequence). The CDR3 length is 13 residues. The chain's CDR3 is CASSIDAKNIQYF. The DNA of the CDR3 is TGTGCCAGTAGTATAGACGCGAAAAACATTCAGTACTTC.

V gene TRBV19 combines with J gene TRBJ1-5, with 7 bases that match TRBD1. Per the germline V gene, CDR1 is LNHDA and CDR2 is SQIVND (reference sequence). The CDR3 covers 14 residues. The V gene end was trimmed by 4 bases and the J gene end by 6 bases; junction bases not matched to a gene: 6. The DNA of the CDR3 is TGTGCCAGTAGTACGACAGGGTCAGGTCAGCCCCAGCATTTT. Translated, it gives CASSTTGSGQPQHF.

The chain couples TRBV14 to TRBJ2-3, with 9 bases aligning to TRBD2. This CDR3 contains 16 residues. The V gene's germline CDR1 is SGHDN and CDR2 FVKESK. V lost 4 bases, J lost 4 bases, and 9 bases stayed unmatched. The CDR3 is CASSRVFGGGADTQYF. In DNA, the CDR3 is TGTGCCAGCAGCCGTGTATTTGGCGGGGGGGCAGATACGCAGTATTTT.

The chain joins TRBV6-1 to TRBJ1-4; a weak D match, TRBD1 (6 bases). Trimming shortened V by 8 bases and J by 5 bases, and 18 bases separated the two germline ends. The CDR3 spans 15 residues. Germline-derived CDR1 and CDR2 are MNHNS and SASEGT. CDR3 nucleotides: TGTGCCAGCTGGCGGCCAGGGGCCGAAAATGAAAAACTGTTTTTT. Encoded protein: CASWRPGAENEKLFF.

This clone appeared a few times. This rearrangement joins TRBV18 to TRBJ2-7; 7 nucleotides line up with TRBD2. Germline lookup yields CDR1 KGHSH and CDR2 LQKENI. The CDR3 spans 14 residues. Trimming took 0 bases from V and 2 from J; bases not matched to a gene: 1. CDR3 nucleotides: TGTGCCAGCTCACCACCGGGACTACCCTACGAGCAGTACTTC. It translates to CASSPPGLPYEQYF.

The J gene is TRBJ2-3, the V gene TRBV4-2; perhaps TRBD2 as D (6 bases). V lost 1 base and J 0 bases, leaving 8 bases between the germline ends. The CDR3 has 15 residues. CDR1 and CDR2 from the germline V gene are LGHNA and YNFKEQ. The CDR3 spells CASSQVAGSTDTQYF. CDR3 nucleotide sequence: TGTGCCAGCAGCCAAGTCGCGGGGAGCACAGATACGCAGTATTTT.

The rearrangement uses TRBV10-3 and TRBJ1-5; no firm D call. The CDR3 runs to 14 residues. In germline, CDR1 is ENHRY, CDR2 SYGVKD. V dropped 2 bases and J dropped 1 base, with 6 bases sitting between them. The CDR3 coding sequence is TGTGCCATCAGTGAGAGGCGGAGCAATCAGCCCCAGCATTTT. Its translation is CAISERRSNQPQHF.

V gene TRBV25-1 combines with J gene TRBJ2-3; 9 bases match TRBD2. The CDR3 sequence is 17 residues long. Germline CDR1 reads MGHDK; CDR2 reads SYGVNS. Trimming removed 6 bases from V and 2 bases from J; junction bases left unmatched: 12. The CDR3 loop reads CASRGWGAGGITDTQYF. Here the CDR3 DNA reads TGTGCCAGCAGGGGCTGGGGAGCGGGGGGCATCACAGATACGCAGTATTTT.

This clone was seen just once. In nucleotides, the CDR3 is TGCGCCAGCAGCCCAACCGGGACAGGGGGAAATGAGCAGTTCTTC. Amino acid sequence: CASSPTGTGGNEQFF. The chain has TRBV5-1 and TRBJ2-1, with TRBD1 identical over 11 bases. CDR3 length equals 15 residues. The J segment lost 7 bases and the V segment lost 4 bases, leaving 7 bases of the junction unmatched. Germline CDR1 reads SGHRS; CDR2 reads YFSETQ.

This chain connects TRBV5-1 to TRBJ2-7; 10 positions match TRBD2. Germline loops: CDR1 SGHRS, CDR2 YFSETQ. The CDR3 extends over 15 amino acids. J was trimmed by 3 bases and V by 0 bases; bases with no gene match: 3. In DNA, the CDR3 is TGCGCCAGCAGCTTGGTGGCTAGCGGGAGCTACGAGCAGTACTTC. This gives the protein CASSLVASGSYEQYF.

The V and J genes are TRBV7-9 and TRBJ2-7; 9 bases fit TRBD1. The CDR3 runs 14 residues. CDR1 is SEHNR and CDR2 is FQNEAQ in the germline V gene (reference sequence). V shed 4 bases, J shed 3 bases, and the junction held 4 bases outside the gene matches. The CDR3 sequence is CASSSWDRVYEQYF. The DNA of the CDR3 is TGTGCCAGCAGCTCCTGGGACAGGGTCTACGAGCAGTACTTC. The full variable domain, rest sourced from reference TRBV7-9 and TRBJ2-7, is DTGVSQNPRHKITKRGQNVTFRCDPISEHNRLYWYRQTLGQGPEFLTYFQNEAQLEKSRLLSDRFSAERPKGSFSTLEIQRTEQGDSAMYLCASSSWDRVYEQYFGPGTRLTVT.

The V and J genes are TRBV4-2 and TRBJ1-4, with a tentative D call TRBD1 (6 bases). CDR1 is LGHNA and CDR2 is YNFKEQ in the germline V gene. This CDR3 comprises 13 residues. The V end was cut by 4 bases, the J end by 6 bases, with 9 bases between. The CDR3 DNA follows: TGTGCCAGCAGCCTAGGGGGTGATGAAAAACTGTTTTTT. Translating gives CASSLGGDEKLFF.

The V call is TRBV2, the J call TRBJ2-6; 7 nucleotides match TRBD2. The V gene's germline CDR1 is SNHLY and CDR2 FYNNEI. V trimming: 8 bases; J trimming: 0 bases; junction bases outside the gene matches: 4. The CDR3 consists of 15 residues. In DNA form, the CDR3 reads TGTGCCAGCGGGAGGGTACTCTCTGGGGCCAACGTCCTGACTTTC. Encoded protein: CASGRVLSGANVLTF.

The V call is TRBV29-1, the J call TRBJ1-3, with D perhaps matching TRBD1 (5 bases). The germline gives CDR1 SQVTM, CDR2 ANQGSEA. This CDR3 has 15 residues. Trimming left V 2 bases short and J 4 bases short, with 15 bases between. The CDR3 loop reads CSVEYGQGRGNTIYF. CDR3 coding DNA: TGCAGCGTTGAATATGGCCAGGGAAGGGGAAACACCATATATTTT. Full variable domain (rest looked up from reference TRBV29-1 and TRBJ1-3): SAVISQKPSRDICQRGTSLTIQCQVDSQVTMMFWYRQQPGQSLTLIATANQGSEATYESGFVIDKFPISRPNLTFSTLTVSNMSPEDSSIYLCSVEYGQGRGNTIYFGEGSWLTVV.

This clone was seen once. The genes are TRBV29-1 and TRBJ2-7, with 7 positions matching TRBD1. J lost 2 bases, V lost 1 base, and 2 bases had no gene match. CDR1 and CDR2 (germline): SQVTM, ANQGSEA. This CDR3 contains 13 residues. As DNA, the CDR3 is TGCAGCGTTGAAGGTCAGGGGGCCTACGAGCAGTACTTC. Its translation: CSVEGQGAYEQYF.

In its sample, this clone was seen once. The chain recombines TRBV27 with TRBJ1-2; tentative D call: TRBD1 (6 bases). The germline V and J ends were trimmed by 2 bases and 2 bases, with 15 bases remaining between them. This CDR3 region has 16 residues. CDR1 and CDR2 from the germline V gene are MNHEY and SMNVEV (reference sequence). In nucleotides, the CDR3 is TGTGCCAGCAGTTTAGTCGGGAAGGGGGTCAACTATGGCTACACCTTC. Protein: CASSLVGKGVNYGYTF.

The rearrangement links TRBV19 to TRBJ2-2, with unresolved D. Germline V CDR1 and CDR2: LNHDA, SQIVND (reference sequence). This CDR3 spans 15 amino acids. Trimming pared 8 bases from V and 1 base from J, leaving 14 bases between. The CDR3 is CASALGYRNTGELFF. CDR3 coding DNA: TGTGCCAGTGCATTGGGCTACAGGAACACCGGGGAGCTGTTTTTT.

V and J are TRBV14 and TRBJ1-2; D gene unclear. V was pared by 6 bases and J by 4 bases, with 12 bases between. CDR1 is SGHDN and CDR2 is FVKESK in the germline V gene. CDR3 size: 13 residues. DNA for the CDR3: TGTGCCAGCAGAGCAAGTAACGCCTATGGCTACACCTTC. Its protein is CASRASNAYGYTF.